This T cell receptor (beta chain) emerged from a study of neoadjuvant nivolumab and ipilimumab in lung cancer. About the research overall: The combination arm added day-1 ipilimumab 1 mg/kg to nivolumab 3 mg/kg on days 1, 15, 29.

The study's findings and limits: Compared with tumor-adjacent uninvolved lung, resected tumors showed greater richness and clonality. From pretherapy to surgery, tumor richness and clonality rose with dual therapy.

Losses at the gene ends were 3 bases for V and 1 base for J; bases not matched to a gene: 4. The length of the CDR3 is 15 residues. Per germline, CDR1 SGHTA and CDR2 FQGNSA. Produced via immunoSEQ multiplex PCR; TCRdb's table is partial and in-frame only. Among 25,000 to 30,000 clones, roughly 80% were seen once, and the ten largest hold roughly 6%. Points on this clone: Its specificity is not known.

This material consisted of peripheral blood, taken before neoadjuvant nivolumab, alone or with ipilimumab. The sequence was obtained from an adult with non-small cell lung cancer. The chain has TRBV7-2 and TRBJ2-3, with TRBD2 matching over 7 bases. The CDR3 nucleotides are TGTGCCAGCAGCTTGGCGGGGGTTCGCACAGATACGCAGTATTTT. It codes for CASSLAGVRTDTQYF.